This TCR beta chain comes out of a study of beta chain features in type 1 diabetes. Reverse transcribing all isolated RNA meant expressed TCRB transcripts were sequenced. Mean read depth for naive, central memory and regulatory T cell samples was approximately 3.57 million reads. Method: immunoSEQ multiplex PCR; TCRdb's copy keeps in-frame clones and lacks some. The data contain 150,000 or so clones, approximately 9.1% of them singletons. The germline V and J ends were trimmed by 10 bases and 9 bases, with 20 bases remaining between them. CDR3 size: 13 residues. Germline assignment: CDR1 MNHEY and CDR2 SVGAGI.

Source material: central memory CD4+ T cells from blood. The chain links TRBV6-5 to TRBJ2-3; TRBD2 is a possible D gene (6 bases). The sequence derives from a woman between 18 and 30 years old in good health. The CDR3 loop reads CAITGDSSNTQYF. CDR3 bases: TGTGCCATCACCGGGGACTCTTCCAACACGCAGTATTTT.